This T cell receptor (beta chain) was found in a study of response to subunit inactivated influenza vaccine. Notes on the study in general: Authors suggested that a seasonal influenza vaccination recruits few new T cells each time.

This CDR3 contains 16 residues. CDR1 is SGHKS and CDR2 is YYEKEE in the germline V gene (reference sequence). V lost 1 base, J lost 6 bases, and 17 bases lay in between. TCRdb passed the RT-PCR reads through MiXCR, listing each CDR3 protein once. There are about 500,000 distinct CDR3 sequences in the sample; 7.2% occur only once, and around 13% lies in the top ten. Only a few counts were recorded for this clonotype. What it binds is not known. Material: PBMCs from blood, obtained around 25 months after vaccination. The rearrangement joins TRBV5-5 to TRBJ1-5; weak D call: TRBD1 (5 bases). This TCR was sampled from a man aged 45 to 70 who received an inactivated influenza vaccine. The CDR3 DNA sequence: TGTGCCAGCAGCTTGTTTGAGCAGGGAGGGAGTCAGCCCCAGCATTTT. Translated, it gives CASSLFEQGGSQPQHF.